The 3 T cell receptor beta chains reported below all come from one sample, sequenced in a study of T cell changes during pregnancy in multiple sclerosis (dated by TCRdb to between 2017 and 2020). The library came from the immunoSEQ multiplex PCR assay. The table was pulled from immuneACCESS by TCRdb, which kept in-frame rearrangements only. Such tables lose some clones; where checked, under half of the loss comes from unresolved V genes, and the rest has no known cause. Here the sample has 9,500 to 15,000 clones; around 83% occur a single time. The ten largest clonotypes hold about 15% of the sample. Specimen: CD8+ T cells from peripheral blood mononuclear cells, collected in the second trimester of pregnancy. Every receptor here comes from a female donor in good health, enrolled as a control in a pregnancy study.

This rearrangement joins TRBV4-3 to TRBJ1-1, with a possible D match to TRBD1 (5 bases). V was shortened by 4 bases and J by 1 base, with 19 bases between the two germline ends. Germline CDR1 and CDR2: LGHNA and YSLEER. The CDR3 consists of 17 residues. Written as DNA, the CDR3 is TGCGCCAGCAGCCTACGGAGCTGGGGGGAGAAGAACACTGAAGCTTTCTTT. This encodes CASSLRSWGEKNTEAFF.

This clone was seen a handful of times. The V and J genes are TRBV28 and TRBJ2-5; TRBD2 matches at 9 bases. V was clipped by 4 bases and J by 0 bases; unmatched bases: 6. Looked up from germline, CDR1 is MDHEN and CDR2 is SYDVKM. This CDR3 spans 16 amino acids. DNA for the CDR3: TGTGCCAGCAGTTCGGGTCTAGCGGGGAACCAAGAGACCCAGTACTTC. This encodes CASSSGLAGNQETQYF.

The chain uses TRBV19 and TRBJ1-1, with TRBD1 as a possible D gene (5 bases). V lost 5 bases to trimming and J lost 0 bases, with 10 bases between them. The germline V gene has CDR1 LNHDA and CDR2 SQIVND (reference sequence). CDR3 length: 14 amino acids. Here the CDR3 reads CASSGSGLNTEAFF. CDR3 DNA: TGTGCCAGTAGTGGTTCAGGGTTGAACACTGAAGCTTTCTTT.